The next 11 T cell receptor beta chains were all read from a single sample in a study of blood T cell repertoires in COVID-19. The assay was immunoSEQ multiplex PCR, and TCRdb's table has in-frame clones only and misses some. Of about 120,000 clones detected, about 78% appear once; the ten largest clones hold 2% to 2.5%. The sample was peripheral blood. The receptors stem from a man in his 70s with acute or convalescent COVID-19.

The V call is TRBV5-1, the J call TRBJ1-1; tentatively, D is TRBD1 (6 bases). The CDR3 has 15 amino acids. Germline CDR1 reads SGHRS; CDR2 reads YFSETQ. V gave up 4 bases and J gave up 6 bases, with 19 bases separating them. The CDR3 DNA reads TGCGCCAGCAGCCCGCTGAGGGGGACGTGGGCTGAAGCTTTCTTT. Its protein is CASSPLRGTWAEAFF.

J is TRBJ1-3 and V is TRBV25-1, with unresolved D. The CDR3 runs 16 residues. Germline CDR1 reads MGHDK; CDR2 reads SYGVNS. Trimming left V 1 base short and J 1 base short, with 11 bases between. CDR3 protein: CASSELGRASGNTIYF. CDR3 DNA: TGTGCCAGCAGTGAATTGGGCAGAGCTTCTGGAAACACCATATATTTT.

CDR3 protein: CASSRSSGANVLTF. CDR3 bases: TGCGCCAGCAGCCGGAGCTCTGGGGCCAACGTCCTGACTTTC. The rearrangement joins TRBV5-1 to TRBJ2-6; D remains ambiguous. Trimming removed 4 bases at V and 0 bases at J, with 5 bases between. The CDR3 is made up of 14 amino acids. CDR1 is SGHRS, CDR2 YFSETQ, per germline.

The chain is built from TRBV7-2 and TRBJ2-5; a weak D match, TRBD2 (6 bases). Germline V gene lookup returns CDR1 SGHTA and CDR2 FQGNSA. The CDR3 spans 17 residues. V lost 2 bases, J lost 2 bases, and 18 bases lay in between. DNA for the CDR3: TGTGCCAGCAGCTTATTTCCGCCGGGGGTCTCTCAAGAGACCCAGTACTTC. Protein sequence: CASSLFPPGVSQETQYF. Looking up the rest from reference TRBV7-2 and TRBJ2-5 gives the full variable domain: GAGVSQSPSNKVTEKGKDVELRCDPISGHTALYWYRQSLGQGLEFLIYFQGNSAPDKSGLPSDRFSAERTGGSVSTLTIQRTQQEDSAVYLCASSLFPPGVSQETQYFGPGTRLLVL.

V and J are TRBV7-9 and TRBJ1-4; 8 nucleotides match TRBD1. This CDR3 is built from 15 residues. V lost 1 base to trimming and J lost 7 bases; unmatched junction nucleotides: 5. Per the germline V gene, CDR1 is SEHNR and CDR2 is FQNEAQ (reference sequence). The CDR3 loop is CASSLVTGVVEKLFF. The DNA for the CDR3 is TGTGCCAGCAGCTTAGTGACAGGGGTCGTTGAAAAACTGTTTTTT.

The rearrangement joins TRBV28 to TRBJ1-2; D unresolved. Germline lookup yields CDR1 MDHEN and CDR2 SYDVKM. This CDR3 comprises 12 residues. V gave up 6 bases and J gave up 4 bases, with 9 bases separating them. DNA for the CDR3: TGTGCCAGCAGGGAGACGACCTATGGCTACACCTTC. Translated: CASRETTYGYTF.

This clone turned up a few times. CDR3 nucleotide sequence: TGTGCCAGTAGTATCACCCAGGGGGCTGCTGGAAACACCATATATTTT. This translates into CASSITQGAAGNTIYF. V and J are TRBV19 and TRBJ1-3; TRBD1 aligns across 8 bases. Germline V gene lookup returns CDR1 LNHDA and CDR2 SQIVND (reference sequence). V was clipped by 3 bases and J by 2 bases; unmatched bases: 6. This CDR3 has 16 amino acids.

V gene TRBV19 combines with J gene TRBJ1-3; D is undetermined. Trimming took off 4 bases at V and 3 bases at J, with 16 bases between the two ends. Germline-derived CDR1 and CDR2 are LNHDA and SQIVND (reference sequence). The CDR3 sequence is 16 residues long. CDR3 nucleotide sequence: TGTGCCAGTAGTACGTCTCCGGCAGGCCTTGGAAACACCATATATTTT. Translation: CASSTSPAGLGNTIYF.

The chain joins TRBV7-3 to TRBJ1-1; no clear D gene. The germline V gene has CDR1 SGHTA and CDR2 FQGTGA. V lost 2 bases and J 4 bases, leaving 14 bases between the germline ends. CDR3 length equals 15 residues. The CDR3 DNA is TGTGCCAGCAGCTTATCCCCCCGAGGTCGCACTGAAGCTTTCTTT. Translation gives CASSLSPRGRTEAFF.

The chain employs TRBV10-3 and TRBJ2-7; D call uncertain. Looked up from germline, CDR1 is ENHRY and CDR2 is SYGVKD. This CDR3 is built from 11 residues. CDR3 region: CALGALYEQYF. The CDR3 region has the DNA TGTGCTCTAGGAGCTCTCTACGAGCAGTACTTC.

The chain is built from TRBV10-3 and TRBJ2-3; 13 bases line up with TRBD2. This CDR3 contains 17 residues. V was pared by 0 bases and J by 14 bases, with 14 bases of the junction left unmatched. Germline V CDR1 and CDR2: ENHRY, SYGVKD. CDR3 sequence (DNA): TGTGCCATCAGTGAGTCGATCGCCGGGACTAGCGGGGACGGTGTGTATTTT. It translates to CAISESIAGTSGDGVYF.